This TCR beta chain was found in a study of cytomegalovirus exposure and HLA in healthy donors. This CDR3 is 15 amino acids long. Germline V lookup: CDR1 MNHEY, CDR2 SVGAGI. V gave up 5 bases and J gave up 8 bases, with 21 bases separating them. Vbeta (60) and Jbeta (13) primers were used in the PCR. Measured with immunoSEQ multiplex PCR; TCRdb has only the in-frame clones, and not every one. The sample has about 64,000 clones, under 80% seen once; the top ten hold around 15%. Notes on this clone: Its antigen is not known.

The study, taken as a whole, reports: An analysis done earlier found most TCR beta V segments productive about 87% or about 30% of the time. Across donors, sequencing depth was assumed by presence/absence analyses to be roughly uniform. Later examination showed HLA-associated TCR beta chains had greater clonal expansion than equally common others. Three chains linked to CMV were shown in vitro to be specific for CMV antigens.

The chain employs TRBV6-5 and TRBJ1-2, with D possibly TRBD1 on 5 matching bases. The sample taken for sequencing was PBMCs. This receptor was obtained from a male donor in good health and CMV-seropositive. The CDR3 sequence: CASSPQVGGVIGYTF. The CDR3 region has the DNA TGTGCCAGCAGTCCCCAGGTGGGGGGGGTTATCGGCTACACCTTC.